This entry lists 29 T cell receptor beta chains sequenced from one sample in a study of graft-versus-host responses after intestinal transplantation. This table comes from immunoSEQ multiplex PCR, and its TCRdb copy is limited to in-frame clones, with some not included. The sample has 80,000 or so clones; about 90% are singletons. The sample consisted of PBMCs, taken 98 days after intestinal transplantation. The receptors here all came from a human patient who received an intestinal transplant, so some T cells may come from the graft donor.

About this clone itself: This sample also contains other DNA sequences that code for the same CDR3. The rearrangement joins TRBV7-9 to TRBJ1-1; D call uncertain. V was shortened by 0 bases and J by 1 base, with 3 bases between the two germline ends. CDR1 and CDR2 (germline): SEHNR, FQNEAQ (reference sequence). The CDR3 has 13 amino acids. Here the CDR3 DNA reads TGTGCCAGCAGCTTAGCGGGGAACACTGAAGCTTTCTTT. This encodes CASSLAGNTEAFF.

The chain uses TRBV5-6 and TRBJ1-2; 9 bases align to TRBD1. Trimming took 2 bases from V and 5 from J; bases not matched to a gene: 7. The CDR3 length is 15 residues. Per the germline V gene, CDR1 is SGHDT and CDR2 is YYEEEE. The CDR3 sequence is CASSFPDRGGYGYTF. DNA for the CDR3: TGTGCCAGCAGCTTCCCCGACAGGGGGGGATATGGCTACACCTTC.

CDR3 protein: CASSHSTGEGAYEQYF. The CDR3 DNA sequence: TGTGCCAGCAGCCACTCGACAGGGGAGGGTGCCTACGAGCAGTACTTC. The chain links TRBV7-9 to TRBJ2-7; D perhaps matches TRBD1 (8 bases). Trimming took 5 bases from V and 2 from J, leaving 19 bases between them. CDR1 is SEHNR, CDR2 FQNEAQ, per germline (reference sequence). CDR3 size: 16 residues.

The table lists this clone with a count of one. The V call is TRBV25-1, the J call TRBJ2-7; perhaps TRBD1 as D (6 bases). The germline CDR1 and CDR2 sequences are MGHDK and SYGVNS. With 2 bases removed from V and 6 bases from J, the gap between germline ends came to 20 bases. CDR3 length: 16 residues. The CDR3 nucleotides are TGTGCCAGCAGTGAACTATCCGTACAGGGCTCAGTCGAGCAGTACTTC. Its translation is CASSELSVQGSVEQYF.

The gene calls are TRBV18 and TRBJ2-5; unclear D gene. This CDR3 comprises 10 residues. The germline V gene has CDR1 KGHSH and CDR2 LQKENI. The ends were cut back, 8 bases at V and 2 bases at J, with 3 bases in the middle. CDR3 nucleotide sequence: TGTGCCAGCGGTCAAGAGACCCAGTACTTC. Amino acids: CASGQETQYF.

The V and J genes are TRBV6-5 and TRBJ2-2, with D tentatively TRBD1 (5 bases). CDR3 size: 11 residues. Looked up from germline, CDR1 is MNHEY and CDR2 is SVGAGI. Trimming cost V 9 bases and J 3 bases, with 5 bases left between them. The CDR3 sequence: CARGDTGELFF. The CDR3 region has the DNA TGTGCCAGAGGGGACACCGGGGAGCTGTTTTTT.

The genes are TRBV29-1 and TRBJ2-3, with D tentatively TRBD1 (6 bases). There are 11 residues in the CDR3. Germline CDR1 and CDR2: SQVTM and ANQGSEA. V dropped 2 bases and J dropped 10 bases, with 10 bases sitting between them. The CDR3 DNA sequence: TGCAGCGTTGAATCGAAGGGGGCGCAGTATTTT. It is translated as CSVESKGAQYF.

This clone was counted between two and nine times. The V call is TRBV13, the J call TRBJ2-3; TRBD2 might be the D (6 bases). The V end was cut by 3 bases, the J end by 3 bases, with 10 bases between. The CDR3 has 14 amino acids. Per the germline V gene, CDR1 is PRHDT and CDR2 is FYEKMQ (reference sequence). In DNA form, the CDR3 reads TGTGCCAGCAGCTTCGGCCTAGCGACAGATACGCAGTATTTT. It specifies CASSFGLATDTQYF. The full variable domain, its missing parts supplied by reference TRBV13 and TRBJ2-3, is AAGVIQSPRHLIKEKRETATLKCYPIPRHDTVYWYQQGPGQDPQFLISFYEKMQSDKGSIPDRFSAQQFSDYHSELNMSSLELGDSALYFCASSFGLATDTQYFGPGTRLTVL.

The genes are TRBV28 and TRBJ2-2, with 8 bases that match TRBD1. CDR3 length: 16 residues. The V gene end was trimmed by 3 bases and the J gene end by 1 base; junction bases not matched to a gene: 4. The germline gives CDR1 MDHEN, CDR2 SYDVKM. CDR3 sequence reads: CASSFQGAGNTGELFF. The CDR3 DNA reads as TGTGCCAGCAGTTTCCAGGGGGCCGGGAACACCGGGGAGCTGTTTTTT. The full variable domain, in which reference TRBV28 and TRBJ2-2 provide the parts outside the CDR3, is DVKVTQSSRYLVKRTGEKVFLECVQDMDHENMFWYRQDPGLGLRLIYFSYDVKMKEKGDIPEGYSVSREKKERFSLILESASTNQTSMYLCASSFQGAGNTGELFFGEGSRLTVL.

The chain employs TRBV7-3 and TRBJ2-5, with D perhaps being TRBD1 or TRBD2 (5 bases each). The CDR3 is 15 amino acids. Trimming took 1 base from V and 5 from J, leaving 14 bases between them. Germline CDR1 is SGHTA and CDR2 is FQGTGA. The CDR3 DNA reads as TGTGCCAGCAGCTTAATTCCGGGGACCCCCGAGACCCAGTACTTC. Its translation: CASSLIPGTPETQYF.

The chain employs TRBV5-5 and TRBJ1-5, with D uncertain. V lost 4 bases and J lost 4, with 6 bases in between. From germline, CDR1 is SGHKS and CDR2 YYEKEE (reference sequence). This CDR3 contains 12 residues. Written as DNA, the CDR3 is TGTGCCAGCAGCGATGGGAATCAGCCCCAGCATTTT. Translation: CASSDGNQPQHF.

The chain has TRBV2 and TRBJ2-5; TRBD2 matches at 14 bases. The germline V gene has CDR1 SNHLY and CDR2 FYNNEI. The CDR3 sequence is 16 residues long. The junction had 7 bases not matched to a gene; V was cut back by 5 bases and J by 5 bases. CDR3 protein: CASSRGLAGERETQYF. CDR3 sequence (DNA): TGTGCCAGCAGTAGGGGACTAGCGGGGGAGCGGGAGACCCAGTACTTC.

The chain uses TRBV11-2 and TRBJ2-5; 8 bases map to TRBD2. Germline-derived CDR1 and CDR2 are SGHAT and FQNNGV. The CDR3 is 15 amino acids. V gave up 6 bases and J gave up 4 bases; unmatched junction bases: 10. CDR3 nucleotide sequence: TGTGCCAGCAGTCACCCCGGGGGGGGCCCAGAGACCCAGTACTTC. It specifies CASSHPGGGPETQYF.

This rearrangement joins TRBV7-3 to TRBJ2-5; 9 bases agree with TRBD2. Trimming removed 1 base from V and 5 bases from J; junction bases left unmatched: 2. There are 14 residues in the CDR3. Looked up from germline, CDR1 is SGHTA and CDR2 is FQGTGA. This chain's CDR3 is CASSLSGGAETQYF. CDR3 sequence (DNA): TGTGCCAGCAGCTTAAGCGGGGGGGCGGAGACCCAGTACTTC.

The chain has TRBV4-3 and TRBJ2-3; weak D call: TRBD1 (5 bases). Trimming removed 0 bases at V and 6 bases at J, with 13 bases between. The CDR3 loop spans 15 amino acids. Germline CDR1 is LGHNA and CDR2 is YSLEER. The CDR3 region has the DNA TGCGCCAGCAGCCAAGATCGACAGATCTCGGATACGCAGTATTTT. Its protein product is CASSQDRQISDTQYF.

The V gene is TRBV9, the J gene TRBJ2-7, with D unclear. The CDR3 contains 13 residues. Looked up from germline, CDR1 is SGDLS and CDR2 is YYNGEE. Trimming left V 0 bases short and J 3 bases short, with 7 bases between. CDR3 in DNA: TGTGCCAGCAGCGTAGCGGCGAACTACGAGCAGTACTTC. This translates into CASSVAANYEQYF.

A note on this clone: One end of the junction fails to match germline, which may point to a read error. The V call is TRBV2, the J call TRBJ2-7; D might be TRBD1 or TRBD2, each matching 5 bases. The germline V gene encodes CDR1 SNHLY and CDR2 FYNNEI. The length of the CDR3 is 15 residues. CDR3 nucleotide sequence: TGTGCCAGCAGTGAAGAAGGGACCCCCTCCAACGAGCAGTACTTC. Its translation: CASSEEGTPSNEQYF.

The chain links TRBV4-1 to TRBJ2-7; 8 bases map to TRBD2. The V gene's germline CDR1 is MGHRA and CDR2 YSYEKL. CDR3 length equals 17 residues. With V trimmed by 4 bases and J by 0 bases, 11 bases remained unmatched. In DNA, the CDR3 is TGCGCCAGCAGCCGGGGTCCCCTAGCGGGTCGCTCCTACGAGCAGTACTTC. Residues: CASSRGPLAGRSYEQYF.

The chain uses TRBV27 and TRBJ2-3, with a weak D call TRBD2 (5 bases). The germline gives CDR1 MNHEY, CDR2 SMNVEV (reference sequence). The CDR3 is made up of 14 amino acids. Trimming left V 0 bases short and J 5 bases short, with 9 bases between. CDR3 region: CASSLSVRGDTQYF. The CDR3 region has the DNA TGTGCCAGCAGTTTATCGGTTCGGGGAGATACGCAGTATTTT.

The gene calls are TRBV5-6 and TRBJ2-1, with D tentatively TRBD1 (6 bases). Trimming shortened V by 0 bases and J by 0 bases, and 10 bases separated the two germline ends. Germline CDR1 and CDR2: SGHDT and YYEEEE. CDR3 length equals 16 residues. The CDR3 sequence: CASSLGGPSSYNEQFF. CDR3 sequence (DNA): TGTGCCAGCAGCTTGGGGGGGCCGAGCTCCTACAATGAGCAGTTCTTC.

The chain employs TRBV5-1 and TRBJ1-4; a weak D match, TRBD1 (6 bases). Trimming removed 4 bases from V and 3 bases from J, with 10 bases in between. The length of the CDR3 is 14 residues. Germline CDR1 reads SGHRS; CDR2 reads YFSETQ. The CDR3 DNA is TGCGCCAGCAGCGTAGGGGGTTCTAATGAAAAACTGTTTTTT. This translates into CASSVGGSNEKLFF.

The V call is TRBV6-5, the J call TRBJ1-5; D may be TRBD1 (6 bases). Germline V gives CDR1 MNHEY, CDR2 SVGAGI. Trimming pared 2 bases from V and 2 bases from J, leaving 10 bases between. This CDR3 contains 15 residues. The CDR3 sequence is CASSYAGGGNQPQHF. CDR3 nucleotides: TGTGCCAGCAGTTACGCGGGGGGCGGCAATCAGCCCCAGCATTTT.

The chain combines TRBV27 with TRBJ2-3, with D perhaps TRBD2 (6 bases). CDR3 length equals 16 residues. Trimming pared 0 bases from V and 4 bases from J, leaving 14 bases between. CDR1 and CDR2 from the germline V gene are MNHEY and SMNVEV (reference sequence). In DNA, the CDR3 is TGTGCCAGCAGTTTATCGGGCGGGATTTTCGCAGATACGCAGTATTTT. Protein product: CASSLSGGIFADTQYF.

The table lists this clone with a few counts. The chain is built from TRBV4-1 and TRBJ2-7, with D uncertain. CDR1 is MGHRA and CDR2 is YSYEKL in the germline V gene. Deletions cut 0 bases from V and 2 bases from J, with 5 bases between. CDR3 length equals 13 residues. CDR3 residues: CASSQEAPYEQYF. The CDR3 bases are TGCGCCAGCAGCCAAGAAGCCCCCTACGAGCAGTACTTC.

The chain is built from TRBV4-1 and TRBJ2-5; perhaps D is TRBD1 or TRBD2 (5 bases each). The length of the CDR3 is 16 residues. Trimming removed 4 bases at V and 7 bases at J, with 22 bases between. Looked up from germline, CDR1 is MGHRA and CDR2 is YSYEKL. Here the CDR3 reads CASSPIPGPLEGTQYF. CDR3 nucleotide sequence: TGCGCCAGCAGCCCCATCCCGGGACCTCTAGAGGGGACCCAGTACTTC.

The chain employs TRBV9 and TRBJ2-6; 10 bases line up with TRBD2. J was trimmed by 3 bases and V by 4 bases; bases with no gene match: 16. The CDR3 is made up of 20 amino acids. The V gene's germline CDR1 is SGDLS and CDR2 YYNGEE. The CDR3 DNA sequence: TGTGCCAGCAGCCTCCCCAATCGGAGCGGGAGGGCCGGTGGGGCCAACGTCCTGACTTTC. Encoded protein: CASSLPNRSGRAGGANVLTF.

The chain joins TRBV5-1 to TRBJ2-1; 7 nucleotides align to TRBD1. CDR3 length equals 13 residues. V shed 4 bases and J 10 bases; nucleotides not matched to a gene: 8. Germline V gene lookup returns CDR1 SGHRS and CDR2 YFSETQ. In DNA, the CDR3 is TGCGCCAGCAGCAGTCGACAGGGAGAGGAGCAGTTCTTC. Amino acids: CASSSRQGEEQFF.

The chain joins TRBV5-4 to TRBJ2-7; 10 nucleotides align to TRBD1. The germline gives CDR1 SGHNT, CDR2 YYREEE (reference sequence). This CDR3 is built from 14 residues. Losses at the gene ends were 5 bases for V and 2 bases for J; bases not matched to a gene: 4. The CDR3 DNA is TGTGCCAGCAGATCGACAGGGGGCCCCTACGAGCAGTACTTC. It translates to CASRSTGGPYEQYF.

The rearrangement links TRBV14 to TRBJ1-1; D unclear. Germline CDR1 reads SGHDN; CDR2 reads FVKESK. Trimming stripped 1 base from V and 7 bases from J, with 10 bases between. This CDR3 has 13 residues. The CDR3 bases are TGTGCCAGCAGCCAAGTCGAAAGAGGTGAAGCTTTCTTT. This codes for CASSQVERGEAFF.